What follows are 26 T cell receptor beta chains derived from one specimen sequenced in a study of long-term antiretroviral therapy in people with HIV. Researchers ran immunoSEQ v3.0 at survey level. Data came from immunoSEQ multiplex PCR; TCRdb stores just in-frame clones and leaves some out. The table includes 33,000 or so clones, 80% to 90% detected once. The specimen comprised unsorted PBMCs, sampled 0.3 years after starting antiretroviral therapy. Receptors were obtained from a young man with HIV.

The chain uses TRBV21-1 and TRBJ2-7; no check of the table's D call, TRBD1, against the DNA was made. TRBV21-1 is a documented pseudogene. CDR3 size: 13 residues. The CDR3 sequence: CASSRTGFDEQYF. As DNA, the CDR3 is TGTGCCAGCAGCCGGACAGGGTTCGACGAGCAGTACTTC.

The V and J genes are TRBV6-1 and TRBJ2-7; tentatively, D is TRBD1 or TRBD2 (5 bases each). CDR3 size: 15 residues. Trimming removed 1 base from V and 4 bases from J, with 14 bases in between. From germline, CDR1 is MNHNS and CDR2 SASEGT. The CDR3 loop is CASSEEEVGVYEQYF. DNA for the CDR3: TGTGCCAGCAGTGAAGAGGAGGTGGGGGTATACGAGCAGTACTTC.

This clone was found a few times. The chain employs TRBV14 and TRBJ2-7, with TRBD1 matching 11 bases. CDR1 SGHDN and CDR2 FVKESK come from the germline V gene. The CDR3 has 17 amino acids. Trimming removed 0 bases from V and 3 bases from J; junction bases left unmatched: 7. CDR3 protein: CASSQDRDRGRNYEQYF. CDR3 DNA: TGTGCCAGCAGCCAAGATCGGGACAGGGGGAGAAACTACGAGCAGTACTTC. Together with reference TRBV14 and TRBJ2-7, the CDR3 gives the full variable domain: EAGVTQFPSHSVIEKGQTVTLRCDPISGHDNLYWYRRVMGKEIKFLLHFVKESKQDESGMPNNRFLAERTGGTYSTLKVQPAELEDSGVYFCASSQDRDRGRNYEQYFGPGTRLTVT.

The gene calls are TRBV7-6 and TRBJ1-2, with D tentatively TRBD1 (5 bases). The CDR3 length is 15 residues. V dropped 1 base and J dropped 5 bases, with 14 bases sitting between them. Germline V gene data show CDR1 as SGHVS and CDR2 as FNYEAQ. CDR3 bases: TGTGCCAGCAGCTTAGGCGGGGGTACGGCTTATGGCTACACCTTC. It encodes CASSLGGGTAYGYTF.

This chain links TRBV7-2 with TRBJ1-4, with D uncertain. The V gene's germline CDR1 is SGHTA and CDR2 FQGNSA. This CDR3 comprises 13 residues. V was cut by 5 bases and J by 4 bases, with 8 bases left in between. CDR3: CASSPSGNEKLFF. The CDR3 DNA reads TGTGCCAGCAGCCCGTCGGGTAATGAAAAACTGTTTTTT.

This sequence joins TRBV9 and TRBJ1-2; 9 bases map to TRBD1. CDR3 size: 14 residues. Germline V CDR1 and CDR2: SGDLS, YYNGEE. Trimming took 2 bases from V and 7 from J; bases not matched to a gene: 6. The CDR3 sequence is CASSVGQGAGGYTF. The CDR3 nucleotides are TGTGCCAGCAGCGTGGGACAGGGAGCAGGTGGCTACACCTTC. Drawing the rest from reference TRBV9 and TRBJ1-2, the complete variable domain is DSGVTQTPKHLITATGQRVTLRCSPRSGDLSVYWYQQSLDQGLQFLIQYYNGEERAKGNILERFSAQQFPDLHSELNLSSLELGDSALYFCASSVGQGAGGYTFGSGTRLTVV.

This clone occurred once. V is TRBV5-5 and J is TRBJ1-2; possible D gene TRBD1, 5 bases. V was trimmed by 0 bases and J by 4 bases, leaving 16 bases between them. Germline values: CDR1 SGHKS, CDR2 YYEKEE (reference sequence). The CDR3 runs to 16 residues. The CDR3 DNA reads as TGTGCCAGCAGCTTGGGGAAAGACAGCCGAATCTATGGCTACACCTTC. Its translation is CASSLGKDSRIYGYTF.

Worth noting for this clone: The junction departs from germline at one end; a sequencing error may be responsible. The J gene is TRBJ2-3, the V gene TRBV2; 8 bases fit TRBD2. This CDR3 has 16 residues. Germline values: CDR1 SNHLY, CDR2 FYNNEI. The DNA of the CDR3 is TGTGCCAGCAGGGAAGCGGGAGCTGAGGTGGGAGATACGCAGTATTTT. Translated, it gives CASREAGAEVGDTQYF.

The chain employs TRBV6-1 and TRBJ2-7; D gene unclear. CDR1 is MNHNS and CDR2 is SASEGT in the germline V gene. This CDR3 has 15 amino acids. V lost 0 bases and J 0 bases, leaving 9 bases between the germline ends. CDR3 loop: CASSEADGPSYEQYF. DNA of the CDR3: TGTGCCAGCAGTGAAGCGGATGGGCCCTCCTACGAGCAGTACTTC.

This clone appeared a single time. The V gene is TRBV28, the J gene TRBJ2-7; D gene unclear. The CDR3 consists of 12 residues. Germline V gives CDR1 MDHEN, CDR2 SYDVKM. Trimming shortened V by 5 bases and J by 6 bases, and 11 bases separated the two germline ends. The CDR3 region is CASSPPLSEQYF. CDR3 nucleotide sequence: TGTGCCAGCAGTCCCCCGCTTAGCGAGCAGTACTTC.

For the CDR3, the DNA is TGCGCCAGCAGAAGACGCAACCCGGGGGAAAAACTGTTTTTT. Translation: CASRRRNPGEKLFF. This chain connects TRBV5-1 to TRBJ1-4, with no clear D. V was clipped by 5 bases and J by 8 bases, with 16 bases between them. Germline V lookup: CDR1 SGHRS, CDR2 YFSETQ. The CDR3 is 14 residues long. Full variable domain (missing parts from reference TRBV5-1 and TRBJ1-4): KAGVTQTPRYLIKTRGQQVTLSCSPISGHRSVSWYQQTPGQGLQFLFEYFSETQRNKGNFPGRFSGRQFSNSRSEMNVSTLELGDSALYLCASRRRNPGEKLFFGSGTQLSVL.

The chain links TRBV5-5 to TRBJ1-2; TRBD1 aligns across 7 bases. V shed 4 bases and J 1 base; nucleotides not matched to a gene: 10. The germline V gene encodes CDR1 SGHKS and CDR2 YYEKEE (reference sequence). CDR3 length: 16 amino acids. CDR3 residues: CASSILQGRHNYGYTF. CDR3 nucleotide sequence: TGTGCCAGCAGCATCCTACAGGGGCGACATAACTATGGCTACACCTTC.

The chain is built from TRBV7-2 and TRBJ2-1; 7 bases are shared with TRBD2. Germline CDR1 SGHTA, CDR2 FQGNSA. This CDR3 is 17 amino acids long. The V gene end was trimmed by 6 bases and the J gene end by 1 base; junction bases not matched to a gene: 12. The CDR3 sequence is CASRGEVGGRSYNEQFF. The CDR3 DNA reads TGTGCCAGCAGAGGAGAGGTTGGCGGGAGATCCTACAATGAGCAGTTCTTC.

The chain uses TRBV6-1 and TRBJ1-5, with TRBD1 matching 10 bases. This CDR3 contains 15 residues. Germline V gene lookup returns CDR1 MNHNS and CDR2 SASEGT. Trimming at V came to 6 bases and at J to 3 bases, leaving 5 bases not matched to a gene. CDR3 bases: TGTGCCAGCAGGTTGACAGGGGGCAACAATCAGCCCCAGCATTTT. Amino acids: CASRLTGGNNQPQHF.

The chain recombines TRBV11-2 with TRBJ2-1; tentatively, D is TRBD2 (6 bases). Germline V gene sequence: CDR1 SGHAT, CDR2 FQNNGV. V was trimmed by 8 bases and J by 2 bases, leaving 16 bases between them. This CDR3 spans 15 amino acids. As DNA, the CDR3 is TGTGCCAGCGAAGTAGAGGGACTTACCTACAATGAGCAGTTCTTC. This gives the protein CASEVEGLTYNEQFF.

The rearrangement uses TRBV4-2 and TRBJ2-7, with D possibly being TRBD2 (6 bases). The length of the CDR3 is 15 residues. The germline V gene has CDR1 LGHNA and CDR2 YNFKEQ. The germline V and J ends were trimmed by 2 bases and 0 bases, with 11 bases remaining between them. CDR3 sequence reads: CASSQYAGSSYEQYF. CDR3 coding DNA: TGTGCCAGCAGCCAATATGCGGGGAGCTCCTACGAGCAGTACTTC.

The CDR3 DNA is TGTGCCAGCAGCCAAGCCTTCCCAGGAGATAGCAATCAGCCCCAGCATTTT. It translates to CASSQAFPGDSNQPQHF. The rearrangement links TRBV14 to TRBJ1-5; unclear D gene. Germline CDR1 reads SGHDN; CDR2 reads FVKESK. The CDR3 has 17 amino acids. Trimming removed 1 base from V and 0 bases from J, with 13 bases in between.

This clone was seen a single time. The CDR3 reads CASSGLAGGTDTQYF. The CDR3 DNA sequence: TGTGCCAGCAGTGGACTAGCGGGGGGAACGGATACGCAGTATTTT. The chain uses TRBV2 and TRBJ2-3; TRBD2 agrees at 13 bases. This CDR3 has 15 residues. With V trimmed by 4 bases and J by 6 bases, 4 bases remained unmatched. CDR1 and CDR2 (germline): SNHLY, FYNNEI.

The chain links TRBV29-1 to TRBJ2-3; D possibly uses TRBD1 or TRBD2 (6 bases each). V lost 2 bases and J 6 bases, leaving 15 bases between the germline ends. Germline lookup yields CDR1 SQVTM and CDR2 ANQGSEA. The CDR3 is made up of 14 amino acids. This CDR3 reads CSVEPGGQRDTQYF. The CDR3, as DNA: TGCAGCGTTGAACCCGGGGGCCAGAGGGATACGCAGTATTTT.

This chain links TRBV28 with TRBJ1-1; D call uncertain. Germline-derived CDR1 and CDR2 are MDHEN and SYDVKM. V was shortened by 8 bases and J by 5 bases, with 12 bases between the two germline ends. CDR3 size: 12 residues. The chain's CDR3 is CASGFTGTEAFF. The CDR3, as DNA: TGTGCCAGCGGCTTCACGGGAACTGAAGCTTTCTTT.

The chain recombines TRBV4-1 with TRBJ1-5; 8 nucleotides agree with TRBD1. CDR3 size: 17 residues. V lost 3 bases, J lost 2 bases, and 9 bases stayed unmatched. Germline CDR1 and CDR2: MGHRA and YSYEKL. The CDR3 region is CASSHPGQGLRNQPQHF. The CDR3 region has the DNA TGCGCCAGCAGCCATCCCGGACAGGGCCTTCGCAATCAGCCCCAGCATTTT.

The CDR3 bases are TGTGCCAGCAGCCTGACTACGGCGGGAAACACCATATATTTT. Its protein product is CASSLTTAGNTIYF. V is TRBV6-5 and J is TRBJ1-3, with no clear D. Trimming removed 6 bases from V and 4 bases from J, with 13 bases in between. Germline-derived CDR1 and CDR2 are MNHEY and SVGAGI. The CDR3 extends over 14 amino acids.

This clone was picked up a small number of times. The chain has TRBV7-2 and TRBJ2-4, with D tentatively TRBD2 (5 bases). V lost 3 bases and J 0 bases, leaving 9 bases between the germline ends. Germline loops: CDR1 SGHTA, CDR2 FQGNSA. The CDR3 is 15 amino acids. DNA for the CDR3: TGTGCCAGCAGCTTCGGGAACTTAGCCAAAAACATTCAGTACTTC. It translates to CASSFGNLAKNIQYF.

This sequence joins TRBV5-1 and TRBJ1-1, with TRBD1 matching over 10 bases. This CDR3 has 17 residues. Germline V CDR1 and CDR2: SGHRS, YFSETQ. Losses at the gene ends were 1 base for V and 5 bases for J; bases not matched to a gene: 11. The CDR3 DNA is TGCGCCAGCAGCTTGTCGACAGGGGGCGCGGGAAAAACTGAAGCTTTCTTT. This codes for CASSLSTGGAGKTEAFF.

V is TRBV13 and J is TRBJ2-7, with TRBD2 matching 16 bases. The CDR3 sequence is 18 residues long. Germline V gene data show CDR1 as PRHDT and CDR2 as FYEKMQ (reference sequence). With V trimmed by 3 bases and J by 1 base, 6 bases remained unmatched. The CDR3 loop is CASSLGPGLAGGSYEQYF. As DNA, the CDR3 is TGTGCCAGCAGCTTGGGACCGGGACTAGCGGGAGGGTCCTACGAGCAGTACTTC.

This sequence joins TRBV11-2 and TRBJ1-4, with no clear D. This CDR3 is built from 14 residues. The V end lost 2 bases, the J end lost 4 bases, and 8 bases lay between the germline ends. Germline V gives CDR1 SGHAT, CDR2 FQNNGV. This chain's CDR3 is CASSLSTDNEKLFF. The DNA for the CDR3 is TGTGCCAGCAGCTTATCAACAGATAATGAAAAACTGTTTTTT. The full variable domain, its missing parts supplied by reference TRBV11-2 and TRBJ1-4, is EAGVAQSPRYKIIEKRQSVAFWCNPISGHATLYWYQQILGQGPKLLIQFQNNGVVDDSQLPKDRFSAERLKGVDSTLKIQPAKLEDSAVYLCASSLSTDNEKLFFGSGTQLSVL.